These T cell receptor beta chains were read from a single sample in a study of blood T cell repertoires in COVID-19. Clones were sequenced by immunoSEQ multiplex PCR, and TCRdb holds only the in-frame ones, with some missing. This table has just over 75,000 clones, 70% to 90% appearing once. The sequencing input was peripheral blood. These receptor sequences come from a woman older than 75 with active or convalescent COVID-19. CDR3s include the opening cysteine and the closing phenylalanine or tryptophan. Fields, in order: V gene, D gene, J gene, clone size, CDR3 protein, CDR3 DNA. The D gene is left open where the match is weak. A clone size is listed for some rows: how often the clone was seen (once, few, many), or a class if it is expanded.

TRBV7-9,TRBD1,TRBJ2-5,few,CASSPGTGGETQYF,TGTGCCAGCAGCCCCGGGACAGGGGGAGAGACCCAGTACTTC
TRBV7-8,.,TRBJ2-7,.,CASSLSAGSYEQYF,TGTGCCAGCAGCTTAAGTGCAGGTTCCTACGAGCAGTACTTC
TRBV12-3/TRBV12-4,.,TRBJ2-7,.,CASSFGRYEQYF,TGTGCCAGCAGTTTTGGGCGCTACGAGCAGTACTTC
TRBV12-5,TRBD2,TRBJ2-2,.,CASAPSGGTGELFF,TGTGCTAGTGCCCCTAGCGGGGGAACCGGGGAGCTGTTTTTT
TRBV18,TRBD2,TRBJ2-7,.,CASSPSGGSYEQYF,TGTGCCAGCTCACCAAGCGGGGGCTCCTACGAGCAGTACTTC
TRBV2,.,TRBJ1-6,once,CASRGGQGTSYNSPLHF,TGTGCCAGCAGGGGGGGGCAGGGGACCTCCTATAATTCACCCCTCCACTTT
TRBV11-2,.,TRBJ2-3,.,CASSLDRWERADTQYF,TGTGCCAGCAGCTTAGATCGGTGGGAGAGGGCAGATACGCAGTATTTT
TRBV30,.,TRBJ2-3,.,CAWSVGGLGTDTQYF,TGTGCCTGGAGTGTCGGGGGTCTTGGGACAGATACGCAGTATTTT
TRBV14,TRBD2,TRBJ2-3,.,CASSQDRTSGRIDTQYF,TGTGCCAGCAGCCAAGACCGGACTAGCGGGAGGATAGATACGCAGTATTTT
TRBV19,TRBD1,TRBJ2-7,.,CASSIRTGDEQYF,TGTGCCAGTAGTATTCGGACAGGTGACGAGCAGTACTTC
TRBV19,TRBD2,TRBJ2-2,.,CASSTRGTGELFF,TGTGCCAGTAGTACGCGGGGGACCGGGGAGCTGTTTTTT
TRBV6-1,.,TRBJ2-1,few,CASSEIRRVSYNEQFF,TGTGCCAGCAGTGAGATTAGGAGGGTCTCCTACAATGAGCAGTTCTTC
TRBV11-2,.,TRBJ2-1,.,CASSLSPSSGNEQFF,TGTGCCAGCAGCTTATCTCCTAGCTCGGGCAATGAGCAGTTCTTC
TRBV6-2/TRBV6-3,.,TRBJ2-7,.,CASSYSSSGRRITYEQYF,TGTGCCAGCAGTTACTCGAGTAGTGGTCGGCGGATAACCTACGAGCAGTACTTC
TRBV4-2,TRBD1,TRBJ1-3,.,CASSQERAGGTIYF,TGTGCCAGCAGCCAAGAAAGGGCAGGGGGCACCATATATTTT
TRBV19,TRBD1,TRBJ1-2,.,CASRDRGLYGYTF,TGTGCCAGTAGGGACAGGGGTTTATACGGCTACACCTTC
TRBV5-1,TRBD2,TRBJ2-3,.,CASSLSMQAGGYTDTQYF,TGCGCCAGCAGCTTGAGTATGCAAGCGGGAGGCTACACAGATACGCAGTATTTT
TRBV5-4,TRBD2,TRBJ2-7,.,CASSVQTGLAGAKYF,TGTGCCAGCAGCGTCCAAACGGGACTAGCGGGAGCTAAGTACTTC
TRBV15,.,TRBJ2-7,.,CATSRDLLGGRGRQGGFCEQYF,TGTGCCACCAGCAGAGATTTATTAGGAGGTCGGGGGCGACAGGGTGGATTTTGCGAGCAGTACTTC
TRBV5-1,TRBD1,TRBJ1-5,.,CASSPQGLNQPQHF,TGCGCCAGCAGCCCACAGGGGCTCAATCAGCCCCAGCATTTT
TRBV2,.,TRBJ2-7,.,CASSEGQVPIYEQYF,TGTGCCAGCAGTGAAGGACAGGTCCCAATCTACGAGCAGTACTTC
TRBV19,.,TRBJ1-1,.,CASSIVAAGPTEAFF,TGTGCCAGTAGTATAGTAGCGGCAGGGCCCACTGAAGCTTTCTTT
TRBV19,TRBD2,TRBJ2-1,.,CASSTLRAGGAQFF,TGTGCCAGTAGTACACTCAGAGCGGGGGGGGCTCAGTTCTTC
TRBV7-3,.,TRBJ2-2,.,CASSFSPGDTHTGELFF,TGTGCCAGCAGCTTCTCACCGGGAGACACCCACACCGGGGAGCTGTTTTTT
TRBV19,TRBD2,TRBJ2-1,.,CASSIVGLAGSSYNEQFF,TGTGCCAGTAGTATAGTGGGACTAGCGGGAAGCTCCTACAATGAGCAGTTCTTC
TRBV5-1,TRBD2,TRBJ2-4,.,CASSPRLAGTSNIQYF,TGCGCCAGCAGCCCTAGACTAGCGGGGACGAGTAACATTCAGTACTTC
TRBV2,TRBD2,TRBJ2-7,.,CASRLGTSSSYEQYF,TGTGCCAGCAGGCTCGGGACTAGTAGCTCCTACGAGCAGTACTTC
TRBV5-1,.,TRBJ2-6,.,CASSSGLAGANVLTF,TGCGCCAGCAGCTCAGGGCTTGCTGGGGCCAACGTCCTGACTTTC
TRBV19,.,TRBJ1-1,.,CASSPRNTEAFF,TGTGCCAGTAGTCCTAGGAACACTGAAGCTTTCTTT
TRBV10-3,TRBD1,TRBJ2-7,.,CAISETGGAGNEQYF,TGTGCCATCAGTGAGACAGGGGGCGCAGGGAACGAGCAGTACTTC
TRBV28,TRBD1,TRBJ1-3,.,CASSRGQGTNTIYF,TGTGCCAGCAGTCGCGGACAGGGTACGAACACCATATATTTT
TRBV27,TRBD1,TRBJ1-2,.,CASSSGQGTNYGYTF,TGTGCCAGCAGTTCGGGACAGGGAACTAACTATGGCTACACCTTC